This TCR beta chain was retrieved from a study of Graves' ophthalmopathy and Graves' hyperthyroidism. Germline lookup yields CDR1 LNHDA and CDR2 SQIVND (reference sequence). Trimming took off 7 bases at V and 1 base at J, with 13 bases between the two ends. The length of the CDR3 is 14 residues. RNA transcripts provided the template for amplifying TCR beta CDR3 regions. HTBI primers served in a first-round RT-PCR, which a second-round multiplex PCR followed. Each CDR3 protein is one row after TCRdb ran MiXCR on the multiplex PCR reads. In the table there are 300,000 to 400,000 distinct CDR3 sequences, under 20% of which are singletons. No donor had other autoimmune disease, uncontrolled infection, pregnancy or lactation. PBMCs originated in approximately 9.2 ml of fresh peripheral blood. At least ten counts were recorded for this clonotype.

The sequence derives from an adult man with Graves' ophthalmopathy. The sample consisted of peripheral blood. The V gene is TRBV19, the J gene TRBJ1-1, with a tentative D call TRBD1 (6 bases). Here the CDR3 reads CASTMGATNTEAFF. The DNA of the CDR3 is TGTGCCAGTACTATGGGGGCAACGAACACTGAAGCTTTCTTT. Variable domain in full (rest from reference TRBV19 and TRBJ1-1): DGGITQSPKYLFRKEGQNVTLSCEQNLNHDAMYWYRQDPGQGLRLIYYSQIVNDFQKGDIAEGYSVSREKKESFPLTVTSAQKNPTAFYLCASTMGATNTEAFFGQGTRLTVV.